Listed below are T cell receptor beta chains from one sample, sequenced in a study of blood T cell repertoires in COVID-19. Produced via immunoSEQ multiplex PCR; TCRdb's table is partial and in-frame only. Here the sample spans around 30,000 clones, 65% to 90% being singletons. The source material was peripheral blood. The receptors shown here come from a human donor in a cohort sampled during active COVID-19. Each CDR3 is given with its conserved first and last residue. The order of the fields is J gene, D gene, V gene, clone size, CDR3 DNA, CDR3 protein. The D gene is left open where the match is weak. Some rows have no size entry. The others give once, few or many, or a class for an expanded clone.

TRBJ1-2,-,TRBV2,-,TGTGCCAGCAGCGTTAACAGAGTGACTAACTATGGCTACACCTTC,CASSVNRVTNYGYTF
TRBJ2-1,TRBD1,TRBV6-5,-,TGTGCCAGCAGGAAGGACAGGGGGTACAATGAGCAGTTCTTC,CASRKDRGYNEQFF
TRBJ1-1,-,TRBV12-5,-,TGTGCTAGTGGGACATACGGACAGTTGGAAGCTTTCTTT,CASGTYGQLEAFF
TRBJ2-1,TRBD2,TRBV4-2,once,TGTGCCAGCAGCCTTGGACTAGCGGGGGTCAATGAGCAGTTCTTC,CASSLGLAGVNEQFF
TRBJ1-1,-,TRBV12-5,once,TGTGCTAGTGGACTCGGACAGAACCAGCCTAAGCCTTTCTTT,CASGLGQNQPKPFF
TRBJ2-7,TRBD2,TRBV10-1,-,TGCGCCAGCAGTCCTTCTGAGGGACTAGCGGGGGAAGGGGAGCAGTACTTC,CASSPSEGLAGEGEQYF
TRBJ1-1,-,TRBV7-9,-,TGTGCCAGCAGCCGAGGGATCGAAGCTTTCTTT,CASSRGIEAFF
TRBJ2-5,TRBD2,TRBV4-1,-,TGCGCCAGCAGCCAAGTACTAGCGGGGGGACAAGAGACCCAGTACTTC,CASSQVLAGGQETQYF
TRBJ1-1,-,TRBV28,-,TGTGCCAGCAGTTTGGGCGCAGGGAACACTGAAGCTTTCTTT,CASSLGAGNTEAFF
TRBJ2-5,-,TRBV7-9,-,TGTGCCAGCAGCGGGAGTGGTTCGGAGACCCAGTACTTC,CASSGSGSETQYF
TRBJ2-5,TRBD2,TRBV7-2,-,TGTGCCAGCAGCTTAGTTGTTAGCGGGGGGCCCAACCAAGAGACCCAGTACTTC,CASSLVVSGGPNQETQYF
TRBJ2-3,-,TRBV11-3,-,TGTGCCAGCAGCTTAGCACCCTGGACAGCCACAGATACGCAGTATTTT,CASSLAPWTATDTQYF
TRBJ2-2,-,TRBV19,medium-sized,TGTGCCAGTACGGAGCGGAACACCGGGGAGCTGTTTTTT,CASTERNTGELFF
TRBJ1-4,-,TRBV7-8,-,TGTGCCAGCAGCTTAGCTCCCATCGGGGGGTCGAATGAAAAACTGTTTTTT,CASSLAPIGGSNEKLFF
TRBJ2-5,TRBD1,TRBV5-6,once,TGTGCCAGCAGCTTATGGACAGGGGGTTTGAAGACCCAGTACTTC,CASSLWTGGLKTQYF
TRBJ2-3,TRBD2,TRBV11-3,-,TGTGCCAGCAGCTTAGGTGTAGCGGGGAGCACAGATACGCAGTATTTT,CASSLGVAGSTDTQYF
TRBJ1-2,TRBD1,TRBV19,-,TGTGCCAGTACCCCCTTTGACAGGGCCTATGGCTACACCTTC,CASTPFDRAYGYTF
TRBJ2-3,-,TRBV2,-,TGTGCCAGCAGTGAAGCGGCCGCGGGGAGCACAGATACGCAGTATTTT,CASSEAAAGSTDTQYF
TRBJ2-1,-,TRBV3-1/TRBV3-2,-,TGTGCCAGCAGAGGGGGGGGCTACAATGAGCAGTTCTTC,CASRGGGYNEQFF
TRBJ2-1,-,TRBV5-8,few,TGTGCCAGCAGCTTGGCCGCGGGGGCCACCTACAATGAGCAGTTCTTC,CASSLAAGATYNEQFF
TRBJ1-2,TRBD1,TRBV5-1,-,TGCGCCAGCAGCTACGGACAGGGCGGTGGCTACACCTTC,CASSYGQGGGYTF
TRBJ1-2,-,TRBV7-6,-,TGTGCCAGCAGCTTAGTTGCAGGCACTAACTATGGCTACACCTTC,CASSLVAGTNYGYTF
TRBJ2-2,-,TRBV9,-,TGTGCCAGCAGCGCCGACTACGCGGGGCCCAACACCGGGGAGCTGTTTTTT,CASSADYAGPNTGELFF
TRBJ1-6,TRBD1,TRBV10-3,-,TGTGCCATCAGTGTAGACAGGGGATCATCACCCCTCCACTTT,CAISVDRGSSPLHF
TRBJ2-5,-,TRBV5-1,-,TGCGCCAGCAGCTTGGCCTTGGGGCCCCAAGAGACCCAGTACTTC,CASSLALGPQETQYF